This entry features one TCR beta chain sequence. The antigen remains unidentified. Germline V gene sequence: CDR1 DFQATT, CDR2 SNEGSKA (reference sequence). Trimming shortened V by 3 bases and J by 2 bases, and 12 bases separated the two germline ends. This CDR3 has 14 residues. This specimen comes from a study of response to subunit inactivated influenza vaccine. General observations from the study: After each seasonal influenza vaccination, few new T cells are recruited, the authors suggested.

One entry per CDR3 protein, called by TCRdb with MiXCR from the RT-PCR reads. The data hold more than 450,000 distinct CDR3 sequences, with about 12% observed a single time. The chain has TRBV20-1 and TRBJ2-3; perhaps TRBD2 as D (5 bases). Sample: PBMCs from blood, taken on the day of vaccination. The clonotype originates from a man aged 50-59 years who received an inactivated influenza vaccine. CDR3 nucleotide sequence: TGCAGTGCTAGGTTGGCTAGCTACACAGATACGCAGTATTTT. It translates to CSARLASYTDTQYF.